Reported below is one T cell receptor beta chain. Its antigen remains unknown. Clones were sequenced by immunoSEQ multiplex PCR, and TCRdb holds only the in-frame ones, with some missing. Of some 150,000 clones in the sample, approximately 86% were seen once. This entry comes from a study of cytomegalovirus exposure and HLA in healthy donors. About the research overall: A subsequent analysis stated that the roughly 130 validation repertoires were run on the same platform as the 600 to 750 first-cohort repertoires. Study results and caveats: Associated with cytomegalovirus, according to the listing, were 170 or so TCR beta chains.

CDR3 length: 14 residues. Looked up from germline, CDR1 is LNHNV and CDR2 is YYDKDF (reference sequence). Trimming at V came to 6 bases and at J to 3 bases, leaving 2 bases not matched to a gene. Among the 100 to 150 subjects of the validation cohort, separate from the roughly 700-subject first cohort, were the donors. Source material: PBMCs. The rearrangement links TRBV15 to TRBJ2-2; 9 bases are shared with TRBD2. The receptor comes from a man younger than 30 in good health and CMV-seropositive. The CDR3 reads CATRAGGHTGELFF. In DNA, the CDR3 is TGTGCCACCAGGGCGGGAGGGCACACCGGGGAGCTGTTTTTT.